A single T cell receptor beta chain is shown here with its context. This entry is derived from a study of OX40 agonist ivuxolimab in advanced cancers. Across the study: People in dose escalation had one of these cancers: hepatocellular carcinoma, melanoma, renal cell or head and neck cancer. Mean age 60 years, range roughly 20 to 85; roughly 82% male. Of the patients, three showed partial responses, one with hepatocellular carcinoma and two with cutaneous melanoma.

The cohort excluded patients with autoimmune disease history or systemic immunosuppression. TCRdb's table, derived via immunoSEQ multiplex PCR, lists solely in-frame clones and lacks some. The table shows about 62,000 clones, with roughly 88% occurring only once. Germline CDR1 and CDR2: SGHDT and YYEEEE. The CDR3 spans 14 residues. The V gene end was trimmed by 4 bases and the J gene end by 7 bases; junction bases not matched to a gene: 6. V is TRBV5-6 and J is TRBJ2-2; 8 positions agree with TRBD1. The specimen was CD4+ or CD8+ T cells sorted from blood, collected in a trial of the OX40 agonist ivuxolimab. This receptor was taken from an adult with an advanced solid tumor such as melanoma, head and neck, liver or kidney cancer. CDR3 protein: CASSPPTGDGELFF. CDR3 nucleotides: TGTGCCAGCAGCCCACCGACAGGGGACGGGGAGCTGTTTTTT.